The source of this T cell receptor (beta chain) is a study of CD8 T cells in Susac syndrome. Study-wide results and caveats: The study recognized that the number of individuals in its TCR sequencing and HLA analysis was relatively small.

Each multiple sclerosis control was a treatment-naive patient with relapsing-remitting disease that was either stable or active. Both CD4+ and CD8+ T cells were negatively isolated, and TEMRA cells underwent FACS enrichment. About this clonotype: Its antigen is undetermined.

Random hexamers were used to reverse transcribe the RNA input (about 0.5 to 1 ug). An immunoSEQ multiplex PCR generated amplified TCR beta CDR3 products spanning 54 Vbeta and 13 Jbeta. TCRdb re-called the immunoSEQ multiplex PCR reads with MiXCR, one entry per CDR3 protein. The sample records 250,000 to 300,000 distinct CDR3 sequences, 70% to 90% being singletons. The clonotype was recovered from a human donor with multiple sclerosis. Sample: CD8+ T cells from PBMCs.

CDR3 loop: CASSATPQDTQYF. CDR3 sequence (DNA): TGTGCCAGCAGTGCTACCCCCCAAGATACGCAGTATTTT. This chain connects TRBV12-3 or TRBV12-4 to TRBJ2-3; no definite D call. This CDR3 contains 13 residues. V shed 5 bases and J shed 5 bases, with 11 bases lying between them.